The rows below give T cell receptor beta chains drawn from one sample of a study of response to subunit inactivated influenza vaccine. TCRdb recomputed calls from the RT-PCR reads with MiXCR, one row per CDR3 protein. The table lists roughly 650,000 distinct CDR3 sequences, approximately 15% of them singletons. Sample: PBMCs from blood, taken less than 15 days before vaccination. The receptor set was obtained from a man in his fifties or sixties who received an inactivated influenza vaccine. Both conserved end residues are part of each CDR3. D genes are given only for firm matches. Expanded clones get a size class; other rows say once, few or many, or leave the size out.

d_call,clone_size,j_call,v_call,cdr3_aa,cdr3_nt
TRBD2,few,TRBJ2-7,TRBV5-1,CASRAWGASGRSGEYF,TGCGCCAGCAGAGCCTGGGGAGCTAGCGGGAGGAGTGGAGAGTACTTC
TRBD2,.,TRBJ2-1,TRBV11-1,CASSRRLADEQFF,TGTGCCAGCAGCCGGAGACTAGCGGATGAGCAGTTCTTC
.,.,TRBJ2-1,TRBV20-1,CSARGRADSYNEQFF,TGCAGTGCTAGGGGGCGGGCGGACTCCTACAATGAGCAGTTCTTC
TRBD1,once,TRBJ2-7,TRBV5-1,CASSQHRLQGTAYEQYF,TGCGCCAGCAGCCAGCACCGACTACAGGGGACCGCCTACGAGCAGTACTTC
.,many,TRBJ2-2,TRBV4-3,CASSQEQNTGELFF,TGCGCCAGCAGCCAAGAACAGAACACCGGGGAGCTGTTTTTT
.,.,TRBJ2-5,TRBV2,CASSGQRVPQETQYF,TGTGCCAGCAGTGGGCAGCGGGTGCCACAAGAGACCCAGTACTTC
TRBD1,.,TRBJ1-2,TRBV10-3,CAISESGGVGYGYTF,TGTGCCATCAGTGAGTCAGGGGGCGTCGGCTATGGCTACACCTTC
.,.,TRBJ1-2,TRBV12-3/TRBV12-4,CASTPLGRYGYTF,TGTGCCAGCACCCCCTTAGGGCGCTATGGCTACACCTTC
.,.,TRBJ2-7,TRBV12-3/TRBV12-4,CASSSRDTGTYEQYF,TGTGCCAGCAGTTCCCGGGACACGGGTACCTACGAGCAGTACTTC
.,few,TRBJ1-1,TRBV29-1,CSTADGLVAFF,TGCAGCACCGCCGACGGCCTGGTAGCTTTCTTT
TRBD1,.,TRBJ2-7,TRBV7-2,CASSQDRYSYEQYF,TGTGCCAGCAGCCAGGACAGGTACTCCTACGAGCAGTACTTC
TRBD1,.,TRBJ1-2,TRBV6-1,CASRTGTGYGYTF,TGTGCCAGCAGGACCGGGACAGGGTATGGCTACACCTTC
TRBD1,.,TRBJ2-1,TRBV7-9,CASPGQGTSIEQFF,TGTGCCAGCCCGGGACAGGGAACTTCAATTGAGCAGTTCTTC
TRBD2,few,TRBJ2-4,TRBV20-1,CSASWGTGGSHPNIQYF,TGCAGTGCTTCTTGGGGGACTGGCGGGAGCCACCCGAACATTCAGTACTTC
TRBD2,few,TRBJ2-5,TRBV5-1,CASSQAGGQEETQYF,TGCGCCAGCAGCCAAGCGGGGGGGCAGGAAGAGACCCAGTACTTC
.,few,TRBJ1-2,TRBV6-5,CASSYLQGYGYTF,TGTGCCAGCAGTTACTTACAGGGTTATGGCTACACCTTC
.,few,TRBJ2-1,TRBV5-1,CASSPEGERFNEQFF,TGCGCCAGCAGCCCTGAGGGGGAGAGATTCAATGAGCAGTTCTTC
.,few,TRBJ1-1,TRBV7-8,CASSLGGVMNTEAFF,TGTGCCAGCAGCTTAGGTGGGGTCATGAACACTGAAGCTTTCTTT